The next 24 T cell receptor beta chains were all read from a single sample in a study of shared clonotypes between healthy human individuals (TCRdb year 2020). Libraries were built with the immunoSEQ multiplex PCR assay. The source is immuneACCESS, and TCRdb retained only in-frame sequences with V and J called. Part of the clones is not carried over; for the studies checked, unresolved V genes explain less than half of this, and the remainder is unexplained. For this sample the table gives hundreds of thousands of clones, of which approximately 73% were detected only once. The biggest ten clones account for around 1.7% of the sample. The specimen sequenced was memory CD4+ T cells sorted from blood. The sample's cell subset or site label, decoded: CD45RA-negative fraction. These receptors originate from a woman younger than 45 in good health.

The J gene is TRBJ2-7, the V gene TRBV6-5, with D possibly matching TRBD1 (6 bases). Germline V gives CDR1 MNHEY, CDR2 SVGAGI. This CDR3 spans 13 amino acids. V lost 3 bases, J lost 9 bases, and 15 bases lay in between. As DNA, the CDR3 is TGTGCCAGCAGTTATCTCCAGGGGCAAGGGCAGTACTTC. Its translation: CASSYLQGQGQYF.

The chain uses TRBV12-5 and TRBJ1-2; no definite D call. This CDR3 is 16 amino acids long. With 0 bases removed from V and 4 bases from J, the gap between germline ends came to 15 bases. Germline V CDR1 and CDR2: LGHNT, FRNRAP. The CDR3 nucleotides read TGTGCTAGTGGTTTGGTACTCGGAGGGAAAGGCTATGGCTACACCTTC. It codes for CASGLVLGGKGYGYTF.

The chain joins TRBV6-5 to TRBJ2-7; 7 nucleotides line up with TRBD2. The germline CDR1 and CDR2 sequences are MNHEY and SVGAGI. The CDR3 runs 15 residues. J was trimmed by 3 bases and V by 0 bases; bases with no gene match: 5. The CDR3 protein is CASSYSWTSDYEQYF. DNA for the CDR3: TGTGCCAGCAGTTACTCTTGGACTAGTGACTACGAGCAGTACTTC.

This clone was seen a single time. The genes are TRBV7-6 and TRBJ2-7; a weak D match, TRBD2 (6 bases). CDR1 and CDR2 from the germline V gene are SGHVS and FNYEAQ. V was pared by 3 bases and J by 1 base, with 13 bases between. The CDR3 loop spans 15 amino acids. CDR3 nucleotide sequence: TGTGCCAGCAGCTTGACGGGAGAAGGGTCCTACGAGCAGTACTTC. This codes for CASSLTGEGSYEQYF. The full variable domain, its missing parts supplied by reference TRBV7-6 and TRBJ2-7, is GAGVSQSPRYKVTKRGQDVALRCDPISGHVSLYWYRQALGQGPEFLTYFNYEAQQDKSGLPNDRFSAERPEGSISTLTIQRTEQRDSAMYRCASSLTGEGSYEQYFGPGTRLTVT.

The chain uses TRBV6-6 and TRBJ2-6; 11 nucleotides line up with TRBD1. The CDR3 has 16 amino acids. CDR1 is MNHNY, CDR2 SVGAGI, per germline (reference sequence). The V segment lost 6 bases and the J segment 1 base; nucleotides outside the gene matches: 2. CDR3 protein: CASSGQGASGANVLTF. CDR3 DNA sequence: TGTGCCAGCAGCGGACAGGGGGCGTCTGGGGCCAACGTCCTGACTTTC.

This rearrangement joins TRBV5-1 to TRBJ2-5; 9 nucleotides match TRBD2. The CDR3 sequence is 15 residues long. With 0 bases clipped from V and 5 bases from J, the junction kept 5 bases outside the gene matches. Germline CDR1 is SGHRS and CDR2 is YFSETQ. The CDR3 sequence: CASSLGLAGSETQYF. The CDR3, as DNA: TGCGCCAGCAGCTTGGGGCTAGCGGGATCTGAGACCCAGTACTTC.

The CDR3 coding sequence is TGTGCCAGCAGCTCCACCCCACCCGGGACTAGCGGGAGGGGCGTCACCGGGGAGCTGTTTTTT. Its translation: CASSSTPPGTSGRGVTGELFF. This chain links TRBV7-6 with TRBJ2-2; 16 bases are shared with TRBD2. CDR3 length: 21 amino acids. V lost 4 bases, J lost 4 bases, and 15 bases stayed unmatched. Per germline, CDR1 SGHVS and CDR2 FNYEAQ.

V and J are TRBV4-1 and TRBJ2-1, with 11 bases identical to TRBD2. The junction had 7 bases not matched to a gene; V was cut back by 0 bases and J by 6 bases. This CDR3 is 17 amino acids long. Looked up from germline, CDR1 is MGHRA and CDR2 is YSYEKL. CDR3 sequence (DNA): TGCGCCAGCAGCCAAGATTTTGAAACTAGCGGGAGCAATGAGCAGTTCTTC. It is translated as CASSQDFETSGSNEQFF.

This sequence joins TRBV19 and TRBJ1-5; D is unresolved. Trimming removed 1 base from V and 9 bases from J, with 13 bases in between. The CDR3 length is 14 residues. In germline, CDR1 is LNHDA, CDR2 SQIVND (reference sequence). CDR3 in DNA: TGTGCCAGTAGTATAGTAGACGGTCCTCCGCCCCAGCATTTT. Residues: CASSIVDGPPPQHF. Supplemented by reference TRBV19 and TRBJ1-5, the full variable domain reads DGGITQSPKYLFRKEGQNVTLSCEQNLNHDAMYWYRQDPGQGLRLIYYSQIVNDFQKGDIAEGYSVSREKKESFPLTVTSAQKNPTAFYLCASSIVDGPPPQHFGDGTRLSIL.

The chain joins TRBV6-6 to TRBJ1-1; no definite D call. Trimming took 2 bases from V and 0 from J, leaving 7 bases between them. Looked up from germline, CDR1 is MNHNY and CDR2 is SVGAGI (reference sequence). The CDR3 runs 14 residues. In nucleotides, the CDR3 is TGTGCCAGCAGTTACGGCAGCATGAACACTGAAGCTTTCTTT. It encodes CASSYGSMNTEAFF.

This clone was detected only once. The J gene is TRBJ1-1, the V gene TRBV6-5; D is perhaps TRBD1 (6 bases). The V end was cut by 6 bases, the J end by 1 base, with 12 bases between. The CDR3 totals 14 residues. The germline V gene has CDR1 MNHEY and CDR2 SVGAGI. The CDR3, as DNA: TGTGCCAGCAGCGGGAGGGGGGGGAACACTGAAGCTTTCTTT. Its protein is CASSGRGGNTEAFF.

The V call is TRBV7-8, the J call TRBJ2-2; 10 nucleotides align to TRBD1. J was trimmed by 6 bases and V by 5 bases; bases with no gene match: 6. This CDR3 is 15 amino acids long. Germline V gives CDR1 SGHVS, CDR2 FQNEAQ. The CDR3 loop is CASSPRTGGSGELFF. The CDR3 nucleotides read TGTGCCAGCAGCCCCCGGACAGGGGGGTCCGGGGAGCTGTTTTTT.

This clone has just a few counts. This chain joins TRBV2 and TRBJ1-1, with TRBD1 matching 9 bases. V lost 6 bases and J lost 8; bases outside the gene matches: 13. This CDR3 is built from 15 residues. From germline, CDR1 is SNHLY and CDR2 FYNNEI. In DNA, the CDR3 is TGTGCCAGCAGGGGACAGGGAGCGGGAGTAGGCGAAGCTTTCTTT. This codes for CASRGQGAGVGEAFF.

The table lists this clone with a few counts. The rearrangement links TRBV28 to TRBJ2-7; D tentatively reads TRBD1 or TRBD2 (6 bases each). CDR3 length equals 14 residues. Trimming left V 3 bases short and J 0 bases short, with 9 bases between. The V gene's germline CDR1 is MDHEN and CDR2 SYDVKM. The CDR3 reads CASSFGGLSYEQYF. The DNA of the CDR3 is TGTGCCAGCAGTTTTGGGGGGCTCTCCTACGAGCAGTACTTC.

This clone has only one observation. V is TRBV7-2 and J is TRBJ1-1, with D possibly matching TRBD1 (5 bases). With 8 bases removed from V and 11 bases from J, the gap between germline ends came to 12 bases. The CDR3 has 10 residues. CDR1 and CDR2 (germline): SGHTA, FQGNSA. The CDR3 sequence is CASGTKWAFF. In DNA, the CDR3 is TGTGCCAGCGGGACGAAATGGGCTTTCTTT.

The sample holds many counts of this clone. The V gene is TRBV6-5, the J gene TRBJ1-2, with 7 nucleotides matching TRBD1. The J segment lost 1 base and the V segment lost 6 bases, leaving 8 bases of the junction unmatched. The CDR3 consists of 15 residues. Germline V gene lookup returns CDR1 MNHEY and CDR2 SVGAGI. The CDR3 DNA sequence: TGTGCCAGCAGCCGGACAGGCTTCAATAACTATGGCTACACCTTC. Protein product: CASSRTGFNNYGYTF.

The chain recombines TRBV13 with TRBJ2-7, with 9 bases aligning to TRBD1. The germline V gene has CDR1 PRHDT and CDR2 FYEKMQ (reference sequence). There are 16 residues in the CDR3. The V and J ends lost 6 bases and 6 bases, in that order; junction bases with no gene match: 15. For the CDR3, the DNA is TGTGCCAGCAGTTATGATATTGGACAGGGGCCCAGCGAGCAGTACTTC. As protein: CASSYDIGQGPSEQYF.

CDR3 protein: CASSFAGYNQPQHF. The CDR3 region has the DNA TGTGCCAGCAGTTTCGCGGGATACAATCAGCCCCAGCATTTT. The chain is built from TRBV27 and TRBJ1-5; the D is unclear. CDR3 length: 14 residues. V lost 3 bases, J lost 3 bases, and 9 bases lay in between. Germline CDR1 and CDR2: MNHEY and SMNVEV (reference sequence).

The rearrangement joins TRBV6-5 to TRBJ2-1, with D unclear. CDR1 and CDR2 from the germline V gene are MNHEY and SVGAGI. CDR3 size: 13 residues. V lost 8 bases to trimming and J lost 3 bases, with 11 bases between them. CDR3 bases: TGTGCCAGCGGTCGGAGTTTCTACAATGAGCAGTTCTTC. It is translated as CASGRSFYNEQFF.

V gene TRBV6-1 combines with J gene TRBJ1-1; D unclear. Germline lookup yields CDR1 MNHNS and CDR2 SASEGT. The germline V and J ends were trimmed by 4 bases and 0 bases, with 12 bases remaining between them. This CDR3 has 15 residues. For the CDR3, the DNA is TGTGCCAGCAGTGTCGACTGGGGTATGAACACTGAAGCTTTCTTT. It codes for CASSVDWGMNTEAFF.

CDR3 region: CASRTYGTHSYEQYF. The CDR3 DNA reads TGTGCCAGCAGGACGTACGGGACACACTCCTACGAGCAGTACTTC. The chain has TRBV27 and TRBJ2-7; D perhaps matches TRBD1 (6 bases). Trimming shortened V by 6 bases and J by 0 bases, and 15 bases separated the two germline ends. Germline V gene lookup returns CDR1 MNHEY and CDR2 SMNVEV (reference sequence). This CDR3 is built from 15 residues.

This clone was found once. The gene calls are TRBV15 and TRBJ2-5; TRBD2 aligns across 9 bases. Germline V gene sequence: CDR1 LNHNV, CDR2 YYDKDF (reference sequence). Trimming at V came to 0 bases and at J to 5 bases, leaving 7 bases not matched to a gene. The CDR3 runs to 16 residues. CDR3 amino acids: CATSRDRSSGRETQYF. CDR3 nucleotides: TGTGCCACCAGCAGAGATCGGTCCAGCGGGAGGGAGACCCAGTACTTC. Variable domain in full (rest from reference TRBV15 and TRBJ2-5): DAMVIQNPRYQVTQFGKPVTLSCSQTLNHNVMYWYQQKSSQAPKLLFHYYDKDFNNEADTPDNFQSRRPNTSFCFLDIRSPGLGDTAMYLCATSRDRSSGRETQYFGPGTRLLVL.

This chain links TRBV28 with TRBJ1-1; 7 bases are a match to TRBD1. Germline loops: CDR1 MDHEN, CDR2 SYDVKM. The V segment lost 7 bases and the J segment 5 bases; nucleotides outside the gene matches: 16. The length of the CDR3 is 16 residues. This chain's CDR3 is CASNFPRGGGATEAFF. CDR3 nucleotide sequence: TGTGCCAGCAACTTCCCGAGAGGAGGGGGCGCGACTGAAGCTTTCTTT. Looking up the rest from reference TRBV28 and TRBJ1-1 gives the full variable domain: DVKVTQSSRYLVKRTGEKVFLECVQDMDHENMFWYRQDPGLGLRLIYFSYDVKMKEKGDIPEGYSVSREKKERFSLILESASTNQTSMYLCASNFPRGGGATEAFFGQGTRLTVV.

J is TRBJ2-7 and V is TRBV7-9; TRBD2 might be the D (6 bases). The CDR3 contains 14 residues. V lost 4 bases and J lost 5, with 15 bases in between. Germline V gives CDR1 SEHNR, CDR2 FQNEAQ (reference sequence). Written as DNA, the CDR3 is TGTGCCAGCAGCTCCCGGGACTGGCGGGACGAGCAGTACTTC. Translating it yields CASSSRDWRDEQYF.